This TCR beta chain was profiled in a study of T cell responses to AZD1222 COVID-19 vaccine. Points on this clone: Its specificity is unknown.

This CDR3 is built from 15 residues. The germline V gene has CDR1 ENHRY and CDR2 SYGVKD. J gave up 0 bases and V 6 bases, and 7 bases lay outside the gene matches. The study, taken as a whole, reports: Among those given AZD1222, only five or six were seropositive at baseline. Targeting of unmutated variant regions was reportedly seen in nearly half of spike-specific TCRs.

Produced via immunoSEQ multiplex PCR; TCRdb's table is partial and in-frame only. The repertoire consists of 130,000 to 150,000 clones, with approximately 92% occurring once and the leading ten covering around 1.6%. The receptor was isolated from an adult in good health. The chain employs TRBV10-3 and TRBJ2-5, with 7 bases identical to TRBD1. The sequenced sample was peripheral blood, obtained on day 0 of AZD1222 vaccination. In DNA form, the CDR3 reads TGTGCCATCAGCACCGGGACAGTGTACCAAGAGACCCAGTACTTC. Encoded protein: CAISTGTVYQETQYF.